One sample yielded the 8 T cell receptor beta chains listed below, sequenced in a study of CD8+ T cells in alopecia areata. It was cDNA, reverse transcribed from extracted RNA, that served as the sequencing template. Measured with immunoSEQ multiplex PCR; TCRdb has only the in-frame clones, and not every one. This table holds some 170,000 clones, around half found once. The treatment is: oral pan-JAK inhibitor, 5-10 mg twice daily. The starting material was CD8+ T cells sorted from blood, obtained at week 24, from a patient treated with tofacitinib. These receptor sequences come from a human donor with alopecia areata.

The CDR3 region is CASSLVQGAEAFF. CDR3 in DNA: TGTGCCAGCAGTTTGGTACAGGGGGCTGAAGCTTTCTTT. The genes are TRBV27 and TRBJ1-1; 8 bases align to TRBD1. CDR3 length equals 13 residues. Germline V lookup: CDR1 MNHEY, CDR2 SMNVEV (reference sequence). J gave up 6 bases and V 3 bases, and 3 bases lay outside the gene matches.

The rearrangement joins TRBV15 to TRBJ1-1; D not resolved. CDR3 length: 13 residues. Germline V gene lookup returns CDR1 LNHNV and CDR2 YYDKDF (reference sequence). V lost 0 bases and J 6 bases, leaving 8 bases between the germline ends. The CDR3 region is CATSRDRAAEAFF. The CDR3 nucleotides are TGTGCCACCAGCAGAGATAGGGCCGCTGAAGCTTTCTTT.

The V gene is TRBV18, the J gene TRBJ1-2, with 7 positions matching TRBD1. The germline CDR1 and CDR2 sequences are KGHSH and LQKENI. The CDR3 is made up of 14 amino acids. Trimming took 3 bases from V and 5 from J; bases not matched to a gene: 6. For the CDR3, the DNA is TGTGCCAGCTCACCGAGGGACAGTTCTTATGGCTACACCTTC. It is translated as CASSPRDSSYGYTF.

The chain joins TRBV30 to TRBJ1-1, with D perhaps TRBD1 (5 bases). The V gene lost 4 bases and the J gene lost 0 bases, with 30 bases spanning the gap. The germline V gene has CDR1 GTSNPN and CDR2 SVGIG (reference sequence). The CDR3 length is 20 residues. CDR3 DNA: TGTGCCTGGACCGAGGGGAAGGGGCCCCGAAGCAGGGTGATGAACACTGAAGCTTTCTTT. Its translation is CAWTEGKGPRSRVMNTEAFF.

The chain has TRBV5-6 and TRBJ1-6; D is ambiguous. V was trimmed by 4 bases and J by 9 bases, leaving 8 bases between them. The CDR3 loop spans 12 amino acids. Per the germline V gene, CDR1 is SGHDT and CDR2 is YYEEEE. The CDR3 sequence: CASSVGGSPLHF. DNA for the CDR3: TGTGCCAGCAGCGTTGGTGGTTCACCCCTCCACTTT.

The J gene is TRBJ1-1, the V gene TRBV16, with D unresolved. V was clipped by 7 bases and J by 3 bases, with 12 bases between them. The CDR3 totals 13 residues. The germline V gene encodes CDR1 KGHSY and CDR2 FQNENV. CDR3 sequence reads: CASKPAGYTEAFF. CDR3 coding DNA: TGTGCCAGCAAGCCCGCGGGGTACACTGAAGCTTTCTTT.

This chain connects TRBV29-1 to TRBJ1-1, with D possibly matching TRBD1 (5 bases). The germline V and J ends were trimmed by 5 bases and 1 base, with 11 bases remaining between them. Germline-derived CDR1 and CDR2 are SQVTM and ANQGSEA. The CDR3 consists of 13 residues. The CDR3 DNA sequence: TGCAGCGTTCAGACAGCGGGGAACACTGAAGCTTTCTTT. Its protein product is CSVQTAGNTEAFF.

This clone was recorded a few times. The CDR3 DNA reads TGTGCCAGCAGTCCTATCGGGGACTACGAGCAGTACTTC. Protein: CASSPIGDYEQYF. V is TRBV28 and J is TRBJ2-7; weak D call: TRBD2 (5 bases). The CDR3 runs 13 residues. V dropped 5 bases and J dropped 3 bases, with 11 bases sitting between them. Per the germline V gene, CDR1 is MDHEN and CDR2 is SYDVKM.